The present T cell receptor beta chain was sequenced within a study of T cell repertoires in cytomegalovirus infection. Study at large: Newly reported HLA-C-restricted and thoroughly characterized HLA-B-restricted CMV epitopes were employed. A matching HLA type, together with CMV infection, was signaled by public TCR beta signatures.

TCRdb used MiXCR to reprocess the reads, holding one entry per CDR3 protein. The sample has 680,000 or so distinct CDR3 sequences, approximately 33% seen once. As to this clonotype: Antigen specificity is unknown.

Germline lookup yields CDR1 SGHNT and CDR2 YYREEE (reference sequence). This CDR3 has 17 residues. The V gene end was trimmed by 0 bases and the J gene end by 3 bases; junction bases not matched to a gene: 9. Broader study findings: The ex vivo response was dominated by HLA-C-restricted CMV-specific TCR beta clonotypes.

The sequence was collected from a human donor in good health (CMV status not recorded). Some clones in this sample may be carry-over from other donors' samples. Sequenced here: cultured PBMCs, sampled from culture after CMV antigen stimulation. The chain combines TRBV5-4 with TRBJ2-1, with TRBD2 matching 7 bases. The CDR3 reads CASSLGARAGYYNEQFF. The CDR3, as DNA: TGTGCCAGCAGCTTGGGGGCGCGAGCGGGGTACTACAATGAGCAGTTCTTC.